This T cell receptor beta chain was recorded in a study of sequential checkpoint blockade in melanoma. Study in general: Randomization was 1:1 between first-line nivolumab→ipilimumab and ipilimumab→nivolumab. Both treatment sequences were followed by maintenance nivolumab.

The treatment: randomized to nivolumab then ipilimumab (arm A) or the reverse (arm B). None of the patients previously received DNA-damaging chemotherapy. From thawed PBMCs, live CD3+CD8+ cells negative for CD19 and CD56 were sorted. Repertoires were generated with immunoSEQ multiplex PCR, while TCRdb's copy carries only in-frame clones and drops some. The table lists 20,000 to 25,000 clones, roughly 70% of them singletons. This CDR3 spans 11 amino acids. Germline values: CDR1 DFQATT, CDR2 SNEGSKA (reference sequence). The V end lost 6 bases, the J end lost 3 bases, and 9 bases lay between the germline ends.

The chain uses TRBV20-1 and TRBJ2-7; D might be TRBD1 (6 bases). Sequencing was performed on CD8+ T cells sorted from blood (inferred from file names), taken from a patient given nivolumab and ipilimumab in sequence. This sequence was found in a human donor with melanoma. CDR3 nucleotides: TGCAGTGCAACACAGGGCTACGAGCAGTACGTC. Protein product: CSATQGYEQYV.